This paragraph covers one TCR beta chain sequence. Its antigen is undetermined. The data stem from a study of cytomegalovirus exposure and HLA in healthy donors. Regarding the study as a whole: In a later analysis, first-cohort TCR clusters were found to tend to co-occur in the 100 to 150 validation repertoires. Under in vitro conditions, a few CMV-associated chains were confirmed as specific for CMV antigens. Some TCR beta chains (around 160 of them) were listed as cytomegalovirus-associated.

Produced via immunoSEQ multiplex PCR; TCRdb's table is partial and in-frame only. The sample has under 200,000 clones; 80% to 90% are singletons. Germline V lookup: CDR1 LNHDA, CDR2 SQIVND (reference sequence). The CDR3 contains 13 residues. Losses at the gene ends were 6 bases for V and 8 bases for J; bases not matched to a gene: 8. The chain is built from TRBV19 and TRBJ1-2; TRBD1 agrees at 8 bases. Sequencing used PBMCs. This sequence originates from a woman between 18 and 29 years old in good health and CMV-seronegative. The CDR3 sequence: CASSLDRGLGYTF. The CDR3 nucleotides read TGTGCCAGTAGCCTAGACAGGGGATTGGGCTACACCTTC. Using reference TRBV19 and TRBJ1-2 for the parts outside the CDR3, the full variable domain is DGGITQSPKYLFRKEGQNVTLSCEQNLNHDAMYWYRQDPGQGLRLIYYSQIVNDFQKGDIAEGYSVSREKKESFPLTVTSAQKNPTAFYLCASSLDRGLGYTFGSGTRLTVV.